This entry concerns a single TCR beta chain. These data are taken from a study of shared clonotypes between healthy human individuals. The material for each subset, its genomic DNA, was split evenly across several immunoSEQ plates. Profiled with immunoSEQ multiplex PCR; TCRdb holds only in-frame clones, not every one. Of about 2.2 million clones listed, around 93% are singletons. CDR1 is SQVTM and CDR2 is ANQGSEA in the germline V gene. The CDR3 is made up of 13 amino acids. V lost 5 bases and J 7 bases, leaving 17 bases between the germline ends. Naive CD8 cells, CD45RO-negative and positively selected for CCR7, excluded terminally differentiated effector memory CD45RA+ cells.

The genes are TRBV29-1 and TRBJ1-1; perhaps TRBD1 as D (5 bases). The sample comprised naive CD8+ T cells from PBMCs. This clonotype was obtained from a man aged 18-30 years in good health. Some clones in this sample may be carry-over from other donors' samples. The CDR3 sequence is CSVWGGEEGEAFF. In DNA form, the CDR3 reads TGCAGCGTTTGGGGCGGGGAGGAGGGTGAAGCTTTCTTT.